This T cell receptor beta chain was documented in a study of blood T cells in healthy people across ages (dated by TCRdb to about 2015). At the level of the whole study: Template switching captured roughly one uniquely barcoded TCR beta cDNA molecule per two T cells in model experiments. The donors were divided into four age groups: young (average about 15 years), middle-aged (approximately 41), aged (approximately 62) and long-lived (roughly 86). The study measured age-related changes in TCR beta repertoire diversity using deep sequencing normalized with unique cDNA molecular identifiers. To avoid experimental bias, donors of different ages were distributed randomly across sequencing lanes. Two additional independent replicas of 1 million unique cDNA reads from the same blood draw were analyzed for two donors (one aged 18 to 30 and one aged 80 or older).

This clonotype was observed a few times. The antigen it recognizes is unknown. Within one base of it there is no much larger clone, and no base qualities were kept. The library was prepared using 5' RACE. The sequencing machine was an Illumina HiSeq 2500. A second PCR of about 7 to 12 cycles was performed with a sample-barcoded 5' primer and a J-beta primer mix. Each TCR beta cDNA molecule received a unique molecular identifier from a template-switch 5' adaptor carrying 12 random nucleotides. Each sample yielded at least 2.5 million CDR3-containing paired-end reads. First-strand cDNA was synthesized from all RNA with the Mint cDNA synthesis kit, primed by a TRBC-specific oligonucleotide. After uracil-DNA glycosylase treatment, a first 18-cycle PCR used universal primers M1SS and BC2_uni_R on all cDNA. The study's processing was this. For normalization, 1 million high-quality reads, each with a distinct molecular identifier, were randomly selected from each sample. Instead of being binned into consensus sequences, reads with shared molecular identifiers were discarded. MiTCR, with a Q25 quality threshold and the strictest error-elimination algorithm, was used for CDR3 identification, clonotype clustering and error correction. A nonparametric unseen species model with Euler transformation was used to estimate a lower bound on total TCR beta diversity. TCRdb redid the processing of the public reads, applying fastp at Q25 and MiXCR, and retained in-frame beta chains. Records with the same CDR3 protein are collapsed into one entry carrying the most frequent genes and DNA. It is TCRdb's table, rather than the study itself, that gives the V and J calls and clone size. A total of about 1.6 million distinct CDR3 sequences appear in this sample, roughly 32% of them only once. The ten biggest clones cover approximately 11% of the sample.

The germline V gene encodes CDR1 MNHEY and CDR2 SMNVEV (reference sequence). The V and J ends are trimmed by 4 bases and 6 bases, leaving 7 bases between them. From cysteine to phenylalanine, the CDR3 is 11 amino acids long. Only CDR3 DNA remains: 33 bases, in frame from the first base. What the study reported, not specific to this receptor: Estimates of total diversity based on one million sequenced T cells were considered lower bounds and underestimates. Compared with the aged group, the long-lived group had more naive CD4+ T cells, fewer expanded clones and increased TCR diversity, a pattern suggesting age selection. The CMV infection status of donors was not known, potentially confounding age-related changes in expanded clonotypes. There was a strong correlation between observed TCR beta diversity and the percentage of naive T cells measured by flow cytometry. Observed TCR beta diversity per million T cells fell roughly linearly with age, and a significant reduction was already apparent by age around 36. Since profiling was done on bulk unsorted PBMCs, naive and antigen-experienced compartments could not be conclusively compared.

The approximately 40 donors, aged about 6 to 95 years, were systemically healthy Caucasian individuals from Russia. About 9.8 milliliters of peripheral blood were drawn from each donor into EDTA-treated Vacutainer tubes. Ficoll-Paque density-gradient centrifugation was used to isolate PBMCs, with at least 7 million per sample. Trizol reagent was used to extract total RNA from the PBMCs, yielding at least 6 micrograms per sample. The percentages of naive CD45RAhigh/CD27high T cells were determined by flow cytometry on a PBMC aliquot from every donor. Sequenced sample: blood. The chain employs TRBV27 and TRBJ2-7; confidence is insufficient to name the D gene. The TCR was taken from a woman aged 25 to 39 in good health. Here the CDR3 is given as CASSSPPEQYF. The nucleotide sequence is given as TGTGCCAGCAGTTCGCCTCCCGAGCAGTACTTC.